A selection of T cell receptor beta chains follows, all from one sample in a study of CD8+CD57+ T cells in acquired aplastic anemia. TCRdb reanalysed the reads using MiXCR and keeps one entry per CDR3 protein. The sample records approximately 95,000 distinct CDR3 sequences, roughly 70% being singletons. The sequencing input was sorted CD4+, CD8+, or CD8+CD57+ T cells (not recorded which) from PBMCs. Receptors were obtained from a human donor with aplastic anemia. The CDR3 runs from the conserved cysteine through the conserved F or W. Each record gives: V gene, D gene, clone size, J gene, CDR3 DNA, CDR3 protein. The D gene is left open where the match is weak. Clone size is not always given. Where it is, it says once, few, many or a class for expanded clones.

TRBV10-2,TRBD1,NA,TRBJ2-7,TGCGCCAGCAGCACAGGGACAGGGAGATACGAGCAGTACTTC,CASSTGTGRYEQYF
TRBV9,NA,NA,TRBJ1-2,TGTGCCAGCAGCCCCCGGGGAGGCTACACCTTC,CASSPRGGYTF
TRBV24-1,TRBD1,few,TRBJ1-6,TGTGCCACCGCTGACAGGGGGACGAGCTCCTATAATTCACCCCTCCACTTT,CATADRGTSSYNSPLHF
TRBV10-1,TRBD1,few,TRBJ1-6,TGCGCCAGCAGTGACCCCGGACAGGGGGGTGATTCACCCCTCCACTTT,CASSDPGQGGDSPLHF
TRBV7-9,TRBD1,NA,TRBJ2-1,TGTGCCAGCAGCAAGACAGGGGTCAATGAGCAGTTCTTC,CASSKTGVNEQFF
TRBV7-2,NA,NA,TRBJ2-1,TGTGCCAGCAGCGCCCAGAGGTACAATGAGCAGTTCTTC,CASSAQRYNEQFF
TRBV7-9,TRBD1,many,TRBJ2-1,TGTGCCAGCAGCTTGTCTCGCCAGGGGGACAATGAGCAGTTCTTC,CASSLSRQGDNEQFF
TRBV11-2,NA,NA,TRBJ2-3,TGTGCCAGCAGCTTAGTGGTGGGGACAGATACGCAGTATTTT,CASSLVVGTDTQYF
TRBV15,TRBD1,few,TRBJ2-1,TGTGCCACCAGCAGCAGGGGGCGAGACAATGAGCAGTTCTTC,CATSSRGRDNEQFF
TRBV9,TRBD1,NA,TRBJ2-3,TGTGCCAGCAGCGTTCTACCGGGACAGGGCACAGATACGCAGTATTTT,CASSVLPGQGTDTQYF
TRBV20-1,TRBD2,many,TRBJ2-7,TGCAGTGCTCACCTGTCGACTAGCGGGAGGGCCCTAAACTACGAGCAGTACTTC,CSAHLSTSGRALNYEQYF
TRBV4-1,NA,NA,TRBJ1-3,TGCGCCAGCAGCCGTGGGGGAATAGTCGGCAAGGGAAACACCATATATTTT,CASSRGGIVGKGNTIYF
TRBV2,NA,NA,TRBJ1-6,TGTGCCAGCAGTACTCCAGGGAATTCACCCCTCCACTTT,CASSTPGNSPLHF
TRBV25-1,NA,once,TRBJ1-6,TGTGCCAGCAGTGCAGATGGGGGGGAGGGCCATAATTCACCCCTCCACTTT,CASSADGGEGHNSPLHF
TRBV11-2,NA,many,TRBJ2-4,TGTGCCAGCAGCTCGAGCGGGACAGTGGCCAAAAACATTCAGTACTTC,CASSSSGTVAKNIQYF
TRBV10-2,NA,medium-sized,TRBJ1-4,TGCGCCAGCAGTGAGTCCGGGGGAGGTGAAGAAAAACTGTTTTTT,CASSESGGGEEKLFF
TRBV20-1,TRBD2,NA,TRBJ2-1,TGCAGTGCTAGATCCCCCGGTTCTAGCGGGGCCAATGAGCAGTTCTTC,CSARSPGSSGANEQFF
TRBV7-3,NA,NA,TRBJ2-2,TGTGCCAGCAGCTACTCACGTTCCGGGGAGCTGTTTTTT,CASSYSRSGELFF
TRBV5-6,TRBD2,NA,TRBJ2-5,TGTGCCAGCCGCGGGGGGCTGTACCAAGAGACCCAGTACTTC,CASRGGLYQETQYF
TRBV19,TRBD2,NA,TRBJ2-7,TGTGCCAGTAGGCCTATAGCGGGAGTTGGCGAGCAGTACTTC,CASRPIAGVGEQYF
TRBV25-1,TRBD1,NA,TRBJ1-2,TGTGCCAGCGGAGGGGACAGGGGATTCTCAGGGGGAGGCTACACCTTC,CASGGDRGFSGGGYTF
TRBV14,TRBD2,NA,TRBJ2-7,TGTGCCAGCAGCCAGTGGGAGGGGGAGCAGTACTTC,CASSQWEGEQYF
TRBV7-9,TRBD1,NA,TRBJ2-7,TGTGCCAGCAGCTTAGTCTACAGGGGGAAGTACGAGCAGTACTTC,CASSLVYRGKYEQYF
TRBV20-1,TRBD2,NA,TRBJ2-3,TGCAGTGCTAGAAGAGCGGGAGTAAGCACAGATACGCAGTATTTT,CSARRAGVSTDTQYF
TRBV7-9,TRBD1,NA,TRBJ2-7,TGTGCCAGCAGCCTAGGGACAGCGGTCAACTACGAGCAGTACTTC,CASSLGTAVNYEQYF
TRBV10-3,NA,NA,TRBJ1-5,TGTGCCATCTCAAGGGACAAGTATAGCAATCAGCCCCAGCATTTT,CAISRDKYSNQPQHF
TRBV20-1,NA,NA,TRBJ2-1,TGCAGTGCTAGCGACCACTGGCAGTTCTTC,CSASDHWQFF
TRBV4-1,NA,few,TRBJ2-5,TGCGCCAGCAGCGGTGACGGCTACTTCACGACAGAGACCCAGTACTTC,CASSGDGYFTTETQYF
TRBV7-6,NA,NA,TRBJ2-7,TGTGCCAGCAGCTTAGGGGACCGCTACGAGCAGTACTTC,CASSLGDRYEQYF
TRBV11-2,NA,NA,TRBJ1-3,TGTGCCAGCAGCTTAGAGGGGTTAGCTGGAAACACCATATATTTT,CASSLEGLAGNTIYF
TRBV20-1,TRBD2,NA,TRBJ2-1,TGCAGTGCTATGGGACTAGCGGGTCCCAGCTCCTACAATGAGCAGTTCTTC,CSAMGLAGPSSYNEQFF
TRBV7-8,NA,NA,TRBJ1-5,TGTGCCAGCAGTCACTACCGGGACCAGGGGACGATCGCGAATCAGCCCCAGCATTTT,CASSHYRDQGTIANQPQHF
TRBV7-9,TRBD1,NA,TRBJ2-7,TGTGCCAGCAGCCACGGGACAGTTTCCTACGAGCAGTACTTC,CASSHGTVSYEQYF
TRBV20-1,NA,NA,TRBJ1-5,TGCAGTGCTATCGGAGGCAATCAGCCCCAGCATTTT,CSAIGGNQPQHF
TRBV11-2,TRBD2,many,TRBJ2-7,TGTGCCAGCAGCTTAGAGGCATCGGCGGGAGGTCTATTATCATACGAGCAGTACTTC,CASSLEASAGGLLSYEQYF
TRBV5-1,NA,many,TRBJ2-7,TGCGCCAGCAGCTTGGGACAGGCGCCCGAGCAGTACTTC,CASSLGQAPEQYF
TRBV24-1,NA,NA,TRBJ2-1,TGTGCCACCAGTGATTGGAATGAGCAGTTCTTC,CATSDWNEQFF
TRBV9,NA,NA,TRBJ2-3,TGTGCCAGCAGCGTAGGGGTTGAGGGCACAGATACGCAGTATTTT,CASSVGVEGTDTQYF
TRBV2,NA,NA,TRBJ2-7,TGTGCCAGCAGTGAAGATGGGCGAGGCTACGAGCAGTACTTC,CASSEDGRGYEQYF
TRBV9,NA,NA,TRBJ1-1,TGTGCCAGCAGCGAGTCCTCCTCGGGGGCTGTGAACACTGAAGCTTTCTTT,CASSESSSGAVNTEAFF
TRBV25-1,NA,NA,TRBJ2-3,TGTGCCAGCAGTGAAATGGGGACTGGACCGGCAGATACGCAGTATTTT,CASSEMGTGPADTQYF
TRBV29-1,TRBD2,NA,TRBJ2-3,TGCAGCGGGGGCGGGGGGGCAGAAGGAGATACGCAGTATTTT,CSGGGGAEGDTQYF
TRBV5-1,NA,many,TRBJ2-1,TGCGCCAGCAGCTTGGCCGGTGACCAGGGTGAGCAGTTCTTC,CASSLAGDQGEQFF
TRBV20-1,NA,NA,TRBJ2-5,TGCAGTGCTTCCCACAAAGAGACCCAGTACTTC,CSASHKETQYF
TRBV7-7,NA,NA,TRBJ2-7,TGTGCTAGCAGCCCAAAGGGTCCGCCGGACGAGCAGTACTTC,CASSPKGPPDEQYF
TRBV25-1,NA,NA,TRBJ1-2,TGTGCCAGCAGCCCCCAGGGGAGACCTGGCTATGGCTACACCTTC,CASSPQGRPGYGYTF
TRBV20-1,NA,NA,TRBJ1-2,TGCAGTGCTACCCAGAGTGCTAACTATGGCTACACCTTC,CSATQSANYGYTF
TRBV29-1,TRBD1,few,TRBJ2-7,TGCAGCGTGGACGGGACAGGGCCCTCCTACGAGCAGTACTTC,CSVDGTGPSYEQYF
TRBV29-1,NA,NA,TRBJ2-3,TGCAGCGTCCCTGATGGCCAGGGGCGGGATACGCAGTATTTT,CSVPDGQGRDTQYF
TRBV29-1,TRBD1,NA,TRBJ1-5,TGCAGCGTTGGTAACCGGGACAGTAAGAATCAGCCCCAGCATTTT,CSVGNRDSKNQPQHF
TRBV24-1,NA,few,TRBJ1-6,TGTGCCACCAGTGAATCTCGAGATAATTCACCCCTCCACTTT,CATSESRDNSPLHF
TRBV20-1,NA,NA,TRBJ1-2,TGCAGTGCTAGACCCCGGGGAGACTATGGCTACACCTTC,CSARPRGDYGYTF
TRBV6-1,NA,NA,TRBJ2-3,TGTGCCGGCGATGGCGGGGGACACACAGATACGCAGTATTTT,CAGDGGGHTDTQYF
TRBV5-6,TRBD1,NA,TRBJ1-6,TGTGCCAGCAGCCTGGGACAGGGCCCAAATTCACCCCTCCACTTT,CASSLGQGPNSPLHF
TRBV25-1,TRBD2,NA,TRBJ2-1,TGTGCCAGCAAAAGTTTCGCGGGGGGGTCGGATGAGCAGTTCTTC,CASKSFAGGSDEQFF
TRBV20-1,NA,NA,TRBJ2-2,TGCAGTGCTAGAGAGTTTAGGATGGGGTCAAGTGGGGAGCTGTTTTTT,CSAREFRMGSSGELFF
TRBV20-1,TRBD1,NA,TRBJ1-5,TGCAGTGCTAGAGATTGGGGGGGACAGGGAGGGGATCAGCCCCAGCATTTT,CSARDWGGQGGDQPQHF
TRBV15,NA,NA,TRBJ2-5,TGTGCCACCAGCAGAGGCAGGGGTGAAGAGACCCAGTACTTC,CATSRGRGEETQYF